This entry lists 23 T cell receptor beta chains sequenced from one sample in a study of regulatory T cells in long-lasting Graves disease. As for time point: newly diagnosed GD, antithyroid drugs for less than 3 months. Extracted PBMC RNA gave rise to the TCR library. iRepertoire HTBI primers and Arm-PCR of CDR3 regions built TCR beta libraries. From the multiplex PCR reads, TCRdb called clonotypes with MiXCR, one entry per CDR3 protein. The profile shows approximately 400,000 distinct CDR3 sequences, 15% of them singletons. These data were also reused for a study on T cells in Graves' hyperthyroidism and ophthalmopathy.

The specimen was peripheral blood mononuclear cells (PBMCs), collected at new diagnosis, from a patient treated with antithyroid drugs. These receptors all come from a woman in her twenties or thirties with Graves disease.

The genes are TRBV9 and TRBJ2-2; D not resolved. The CDR3 totals 14 residues. Per germline, CDR1 SGDLS and CDR2 YYNGEE. Trimming cost V 2 bases and J 1 base, with 6 bases left between them. The chain's CDR3 is CASSVTGNTGELFF. CDR3 nucleotide sequence: TGTGCCAGCAGCGTTACCGGGAACACCGGGGAGCTGTTTTTT.

This clonotype has a count of ten or more. The V and J genes are TRBV11-2 and TRBJ2-1, with D perhaps matching TRBD2 (5 bases). Germline V gene sequence: CDR1 SGHAT, CDR2 FQNNGV. The CDR3 loop spans 15 amino acids. Trimming pared 3 bases from V and 2 bases from J, leaving 11 bases between. The CDR3 protein is CASSLGRRTYNEQFF. For the CDR3, the DNA is TGTGCCAGCAGCTTGGGAAGGAGGACCTACAATGAGCAGTTCTTC.

The chain recombines TRBV18 with TRBJ2-3, with D tentatively TRBD1 or TRBD2 (5 bases each). Trimming removed 3 bases at V and 5 bases at J, with 12 bases between. The CDR3 consists of 14 residues. In germline, CDR1 is KGHSH, CDR2 LQKENI. The CDR3 region has the DNA TGTGCCAGCTCACCCGGGGCAGAGGGAGATACGCAGTATTTT. This translates into CASSPGAEGDTQYF.

This clonotype has more than one count but fewer than ten. This sequence joins TRBV20-1 and TRBJ2-1, with D perhaps matching TRBD2 (6 bases). The CDR3 loop spans 15 amino acids. V was cut by 5 bases and J by 0 bases, with 14 bases left in between. CDR1 is DFQATT and CDR2 is SNEGSKA in the germline V gene (reference sequence). CDR3 region: CSAGAGTYSYNEQFF. CDR3 bases: TGCAGTGCTGGGGCCGGGACTTACTCCTACAATGAGCAGTTCTTC.

This clonotype was seen repeatedly, ten times or more. CDR3 protein: CASSPSGRRYNEQFF. In nucleotides, the CDR3 is TGTGCCAGCTCACCTAGCGGGAGGAGGTACAATGAGCAGTTCTTC. This rearrangement joins TRBV18 to TRBJ2-1, with 10 bases lining up with TRBD2. The CDR3 is made up of 15 amino acids. The V gene end was trimmed by 3 bases and the J gene end by 4 bases; junction bases not matched to a gene: 3. The germline CDR1 and CDR2 sequences are KGHSH and LQKENI.

The genes are TRBV4-1 and TRBJ1-3; no clear D. V was pared by 0 bases and J by 2 bases, with 8 bases between. Germline CDR1 is MGHRA and CDR2 is YSYEKL. This CDR3 has 15 amino acids. The CDR3 DNA sequence: TGCGCCAGCAGCCAAGATTTCGGACCTGGAAACACCATATATTTT. This codes for CASSQDFGPGNTIYF.

This clonotype showed up many times. The chain has TRBV5-5 and TRBJ1-1; TRBD1 might be the D (5 bases). Trimming removed 4 bases at V and 2 bases at J, with 15 bases between. The CDR3 length is 15 residues. Germline values: CDR1 SGHKS, CDR2 YYEKEE (reference sequence). CDR3 residues: CASSTTGTANTEAFF. The DNA for the CDR3 is TGTGCCAGCAGCACCACCGGGACGGCAAACACTGAAGCTTTCTTT. The whole variable domain, filled in from reference TRBV5-5 and TRBJ1-1, reads DAGVTQSPTHLIKTRGQQVTLRCSPISGHKSVSWYQQVLGQGPQFIFQYYEKEERGRGNFPDRFSARQFPNYSSELNVNALLLGDSALYLCASSTTGTANTEAFFGQGTRLTVV.

Ten or more counts support this clonotype. V usage is TRBV3-1 and J usage is TRBJ2-1, with 13 bases identical to TRBD2. CDR1 and CDR2 (germline): LGHDT, YNNKEL (reference sequence). The CDR3 has 16 amino acids. The V segment lost 5 bases and the J segment 8 bases; nucleotides outside the gene matches: 9. The CDR3: CASSIRLAGGGDEQFF. The CDR3 bases are TGTGCCAGCAGCATACGACTAGCGGGAGGAGGGGATGAGCAGTTCTTC.

This clonotype was recorded at least ten times. V gene TRBV27 combines with J gene TRBJ2-1; D remains ambiguous. Trimming left V 4 bases short and J 6 bases short, with 10 bases between. CDR3 size: 13 residues. Germline loops: CDR1 MNHEY, CDR2 SMNVEV (reference sequence). The CDR3, as DNA: TGTGCCAGCAGTTCTCCTCCGGGCAATGAGCAGTTCTTC. The encoded protein is CASSSPPGNEQFF.

The chain recombines TRBV7-8 with TRBJ2-7, with D possibly being TRBD1 or TRBD2 (6 bases each). CDR3 length equals 17 residues. Germline loops: CDR1 SGHVS, CDR2 FQNEAQ. The V gene lost 5 bases and the J gene lost 6 bases, with 26 bases spanning the gap. As DNA, the CDR3 is TGTGCCAGCAGCAAAAGGGGGGCAGACCCAAAGGTAGGCGAGCAGTACTTC. Translating it yields CASSKRGADPKVGEQYF.

To note about this clonotype: The germline gene is not matched at one end of the junction; a read error may be the cause. The J gene is TRBJ1-3, the V gene TRBV11-2; 7 nucleotides line up with TRBD1. Germline V CDR1 and CDR2: SGHAT, FQNNGV. The CDR3 spans 16 residues. The CDR3 sequence is CASSTRDSFSGNTIYF. The DNA of the CDR3 is TGTGCCAGCAGCACCAGGGACAGCTTCTCTGGAAACACTATATATTTT.

This clonotype has only a few counts. The V call is TRBV24-1, the J call TRBJ2-2; possibly TRBD1 for D (5 bases). V was shortened by 5 bases and J by 2 bases, with 14 bases between the two germline ends. Germline V gives CDR1 KGHDR, CDR2 SFDVKD. The CDR3 has 16 amino acids. The CDR3 DNA reads as TGTGCCACCAGTGGCCTGGACATGGGTAACACCGGGGAGCTGTTTTTT. It is translated as CATSGLDMGNTGELFF.

This clonotype was counted many times. The chain employs TRBV20-1 and TRBJ1-6; D possibly corresponds to TRBD1 (5 bases). The CDR3 consists of 12 residues. V was clipped by 0 bases and J by 9 bases, with 6 bases between them. Germline V gives CDR1 DFQATT, CDR2 SNEGSKA (reference sequence). The DNA of the CDR3 is TGCAGTGCTAGAGATAGGGGTTCACCCCTCCACTTT. The encoded protein is CSARDRGSPLHF.

This clonotype showed up many times. The rearrangement links TRBV20-1 to TRBJ2-3; 10 nucleotides align to TRBD2. Germline-derived CDR1 and CDR2 are DFQATT and SNEGSKA (reference sequence). V dropped 1 base and J dropped 1; count of bases not matched to a gene: 2. The CDR3 spans 15 residues. The CDR3: CSARVLAGRTDTQYF. Here the CDR3 DNA reads TGCAGTGCTAGAGTACTAGCGGGACGCACAGATACGCAGTATTTT.

This clonotype was seen a few times. The rearrangement joins TRBV7-3 to TRBJ2-3, with 7 bases fitting TRBD2. The CDR3 length is 15 residues. CDR1 and CDR2 from the germline V gene are SGHTA and FQGTGA. Trimming cost V 0 bases and J 6 bases; bases outside gene matches: 6. The CDR3 sequence is CASSLTVAGVDTQYF. The CDR3 region has the DNA TGTGCCAGCAGCTTAACTGTCGCGGGAGTGGATACGCAGTATTTT.

This clonotype showed up many times. V usage is TRBV30 and J usage is TRBJ2-5; TRBD2 aligns across 13 bases. The V gene's germline CDR1 is GTSNPN and CDR2 SVGIG (reference sequence). The CDR3 covers 18 residues. J lost 5 bases, V lost 2 bases, and 14 bases had no gene match. The CDR3 loop reads CAWSHPTLAGGPRETQYF. The CDR3 bases are TGTGCCTGGAGTCACCCCACACTAGCGGGAGGGCCTAGGGAGACCCAGTACTTC.

At least ten counts were recorded for this clonotype. The chain couples TRBV3-1 to TRBJ2-5, with a tentative D call TRBD2 (5 bases). CDR3 length: 16 amino acids. Germline CDR1 and CDR2: LGHDT and YNNKEL (reference sequence). V shed 3 bases and J shed 5 bases, with 19 bases lying between them. The DNA of the CDR3 is TGTGCCAGCAGCCAGACTGGAAGGGTACGAGGGGAGACCCAGTACTTC. It yields the protein CASSQTGRVRGETQYF.

Many counts were recorded for this clonotype. The genes are TRBV28 and TRBJ2-7, with 11 bases fitting TRBD2. The J segment lost 6 bases and the V segment lost 5 bases, leaving 9 bases of the junction unmatched. This CDR3 spans 15 amino acids. The germline V gene encodes CDR1 MDHEN and CDR2 SYDVKM. In DNA form, the CDR3 reads TGTGCCAGCAGTCCCCCGACCGGGACTAGCGGCGAGCAGTACTTC. Translation gives CASSPPTGTSGEQYF.

This clonotype was counted many times. The chain combines TRBV29-1 with TRBJ1-5; TRBD1 matches 9 bases. The CDR3 consists of 13 residues. The germline V gene has CDR1 SQVTM and CDR2 ANQGSEA. The J segment lost 5 bases and the V segment lost 5 bases, leaving 4 bases of the junction unmatched. DNA of the CDR3: TGCAGCGTTACGACAGGGGGGGATCAGCCCCAGCATTTT. It is translated as CSVTTGGDQPQHF.

This clonotype was detected ten times or more. This sequence joins TRBV7-7 and TRBJ2-1; D is undetermined. V gave up 4 bases and J gave up 0 bases, with 10 bases separating them. Germline CDR1 and CDR2: SSHAT and FNYEAQ (reference sequence). The CDR3 is 15 residues long. CDR3 amino acids: CASSSSQSSYNEQFF. As DNA, the CDR3 is TGTGCCAGCAGCTCCTCTCAAAGCTCCTACAATGAGCAGTTCTTC. Looking up the rest from reference TRBV7-7 and TRBJ2-1 gives the full variable domain: GAGVSQSPRYKVTKRGQDVTLRCDPISSHATLYWYQQALGQGPEFLTYFNYEAQPDKSGLPSDRFSAERPEGSISTLTIQRTEQRDSAMYRCASSSSQSSYNEQFFGPGTRLTVL.

The sample holds many counts of this clonotype. The V and J genes are TRBV27 and TRBJ2-1; 7 bases map to TRBD1. Per germline, CDR1 MNHEY and CDR2 SMNVEV (reference sequence). V shed 4 bases and J 2 bases; nucleotides not matched to a gene: 5. The CDR3 runs 15 residues. As DNA, the CDR3 is TGTGCCAGCAGTTCCGGGACAGTCCCCTACAATGAGCAGTTCTTC. This codes for CASSSGTVPYNEQFF.

This clonotype was observed many times. The chain joins TRBV20-1 to TRBJ1-2, with 9 bases identical to TRBD1. With V trimmed by 6 bases and J by 3 bases, 5 bases remained unmatched. CDR1 is DFQATT, CDR2 SNEGSKA, per germline (reference sequence). The CDR3 spans 13 residues. CDR3 amino acids: CSAGTGRDYGYTF. The CDR3 DNA reads as TGCAGTGCGGGGACAGGGCGCGACTATGGCTACACCTTC.

The count of this clonotype is one. V is TRBV9 and J is TRBJ2-1, with 8 bases that match TRBD2. Germline V CDR1 and CDR2: SGDLS, YYNGEE. The CDR3 is 17 residues long. The junction had 5 bases not matched to a gene; V was cut back by 0 bases and J by 0 bases. For the CDR3, the DNA is TGTGCCAGCAGCGTAGCTCATGGGACTAGCTCCTACAATGAGCAGTTCTTC. Translating it yields CASSVAHGTSSYNEQFF.